A single sample gave rise to the 20 T cell receptor beta chains below, sequenced in a study of blood T cell repertoires in COVID-19. The repertoire was sequenced with immunoSEQ multiplex PCR; TCRdb's copy has only in-frame clones and lacks some. The table shows 300,000 to 400,000 clones, with roughly 90% occurring only once. The specimen was PBMCs or T cells enriched from blood (not recorded which). Receptor source: a man in his 60s who had recovered from COVID-19.

A remark on this clone: Other DNA sequences from this sample encode an identical CDR3 as well. The CDR3 DNA follows: TGCGCCAGCAGCTTGGGACAAAACACCGGGGAGCTGTTTTTT. The encoded protein is CASSLGQNTGELFF. V usage is TRBV5-1 and J usage is TRBJ2-2; D gene uncertain. CDR1 SGHRS and CDR2 YFSETQ come from the germline V gene. The CDR3 covers 14 residues. The V end was cut by 0 bases, the J end by 2 bases, with 5 bases between.

This clone was counted once. V is TRBV24-1 and J is TRBJ1-3; D gene ambiguous. The germline V and J ends were trimmed by 3 bases and 8 bases, with 10 bases remaining between them. The CDR3 covers 13 residues. CDR1 and CDR2 from the germline V gene are KGHDR and SFDVKD. CDR3 amino acids: CATSDRRRDTIYF. The CDR3 DNA reads TGTGCCACCAGTGATCGCCGGAGGGACACCATATATTTT.

The CDR3 DNA is TGTGCCAGCTTGACAGGGGGCGTTTCACCCCTCCACTTT. Amino acid sequence: CASLTGGVSPLHF. This chain uses TRBV6-5 with TRBJ1-6; 10 positions agree with TRBD1. The CDR3 consists of 13 residues. Germline V gene data show CDR1 as MNHEY and CDR2 as SVGAGI. Trimming cost V 8 bases and J 9 bases; bases outside gene matches: 4.

The chain carries TRBV4-1 and TRBJ1-6, with D hard to call. Germline-derived CDR1 and CDR2 are MGHRA and YSYEKL. V was pared by 3 bases and J by 7 bases, with 13 bases between. The CDR3 runs to 15 residues. Here the CDR3 DNA reads TGCGCCAGCAGCCATCCCGGGAGTCCAAATTCACCCCTCCACTTT. As protein: CASSHPGSPNSPLHF.

The rearrangement joins TRBV7-9 to TRBJ1-2; D unclear. This CDR3 is 17 amino acids long. Germline V gives CDR1 SEHNR, CDR2 FQNEAQ (reference sequence). V was pared by 1 base and J by 4 bases, with 19 bases between. The CDR3 region has the DNA TGTGCCAGCAGCTTAGTCCCCGCGGGTTTTCCTGGCTATGGCTACACCTTC. Translated: CASSLVPAGFPGYGYTF.

The genes are TRBV2 and TRBJ2-7; 7 nucleotides align to TRBD1. The CDR3 is made up of 15 amino acids. CDR1 and CDR2 (germline): SNHLY, FYNNEI. V was pared by 1 base and J by 2 bases, with 5 bases of the junction left unmatched. The CDR3 is CASSEERTGTYEQYF. The CDR3 bases are TGTGCCAGCAGTGAAGAGAGGACAGGTACCTACGAGCAGTACTTC.

J is TRBJ2-7 and V is TRBV5-4, with 9 bases aligning to TRBD1. V shed 4 bases and J 3 bases; nucleotides not matched to a gene: 11. CDR1 and CDR2 (germline): SGHNT, YYREEE (reference sequence). CDR3 length equals 16 residues. The CDR3 protein is CASSLIVGTGHYEQYF. CDR3 sequence (DNA): TGTGCCAGCAGCCTGATAGTAGGGACAGGGCACTACGAGCAGTACTTC.

The chain links TRBV18 to TRBJ1-4; 9 positions agree with TRBD1. The J segment lost 7 bases and the V segment lost 4 bases, leaving 10 bases of the junction unmatched. From germline, CDR1 is KGHSH and CDR2 LQKENI. CDR3 size: 16 residues. This CDR3 is CASSRPLQGAPEKLFF. The CDR3 region has the DNA TGTGCCAGCTCACGACCGCTACAGGGGGCGCCTGAAAAACTGTTTTTT.

This clone was seen once. The rearrangement uses TRBV5-1 and TRBJ1-1; D possibly corresponds to TRBD1 (5 bases). CDR3 length equals 15 residues. With 4 bases removed from V and 0 bases from J, the gap between germline ends came to 13 bases. The germline CDR1 and CDR2 sequences are SGHRS and YFSETQ. In DNA form, the CDR3 reads TGCGCCAGCAGCCGAACGACAGTCATGAACACTGAAGCTTTCTTT. Protein: CASSRTTVMNTEAFF.

For the CDR3, the DNA is TGTGCCAGCAGCCACCAGGGGATATATGGAAACACCATATATTTT. Residues: CASSHQGIYGNTIYF. The chain employs TRBV14 and TRBJ1-3; TRBD1 is a possible D gene (6 bases). The V gene lost 3 bases and the J gene lost 3 bases, with 12 bases spanning the gap. The CDR3 has 15 amino acids. The germline V gene encodes CDR1 SGHDN and CDR2 FVKESK.

The CDR3 DNA reads TGTGCCAGCAGCCAAAAAGCGGGAGGCCTGGGCTACAATGAGCAGTTCTTC. Its protein product is CASSQKAGGLGYNEQFF. The rearrangement uses TRBV3-1 (or the pseudogene TRBV3-2) and TRBJ2-1, with 9 bases that match TRBD2. Germline V gene sequence: CDR1 LGHDT, CDR2 YNNKEL (reference sequence). Trimming took 2 bases from V and 3 from J; bases not matched to a gene: 8. This CDR3 spans 17 amino acids.

The rearrangement uses TRBV15 and TRBJ1-2; 9 nucleotides align to TRBD1. With V trimmed by 4 bases and J by 6 bases, 6 bases remained unmatched. The germline V gene encodes CDR1 LNHNV and CDR2 YYDKDF (reference sequence). CDR3 length equals 14 residues. CDR3 DNA: TGTGCCACCAGCACTGGACAGGGGTCCCATGGCTACACCTTC. Translated, it gives CATSTGQGSHGYTF. The complete variable domain, with remaining parts taken from reference TRBV15 and TRBJ1-2, reads DAMVIQNPRYQVTQFGKPVTLSCSQTLNHNVMYWYQQKSSQAPKLLFHYYDKDFNNEADTPDNFQSRRPNTSFCFLDIRSPGLGDTAMYLCATSTGQGSHGYTFGSGTRLTVV.

This clone occurred once. J is TRBJ1-2 and V is TRBV19; TRBD1 agrees at 7 bases. The junction had 7 bases not matched to a gene; V was cut back by 7 bases and J by 2 bases. This CDR3 is 14 amino acids long. Germline CDR1 LNHDA, CDR2 SQIVND (reference sequence). The CDR3 loop reads CASTYMGQNYGYTF. CDR3 in DNA: TGTGCCAGTACCTACATGGGACAGAACTATGGCTACACCTTC.

V and J are TRBV18 and TRBJ1-2; 8 bases align to TRBD1. This CDR3 contains 17 residues. With V trimmed by 1 base and J by 6 bases, 13 bases remained unmatched. Germline CDR1 is KGHSH and CDR2 is LQKENI. CDR3 sequence reads: CASSPLKTGQGFHGYTF. DNA for the CDR3: TGTGCCAGCTCACCACTAAAGACCGGACAGGGATTTCATGGCTACACCTTC. The full variable domain, with the rest looked up from reference TRBV18 and TRBJ1-2, is NAGVMQNPRHLVRRRGQEARLRCSPMKGHSHVYWYRQLPEEGLKFMVYLQKENIIDESGMPKERFSAEFPKEGPSILRIQQVVRGDSAAYFCASSPLKTGQGFHGYTFGSGTRLTVV.

J is TRBJ2-2 and V is TRBV7-9; TRBD2 might be the D (6 bases). Trimming cost V 3 bases and J 4 bases, with 15 bases left between them. This CDR3 has 16 amino acids. Germline CDR1 reads SEHNR; CDR2 reads FQNEAQ (reference sequence). The CDR3: CASSFSGTGLTGELFF. CDR3 bases: TGTGCCAGCAGCTTTTCCGGGACTGGACTCACCGGGGAGCTGTTTTTT.

The chain links TRBV10-3 to TRBJ2-7, with D possibly matching TRBD1 (6 bases). The V and J ends lost 7 bases and 7 bases respectively, with 17 bases between them. Germline V gene sequence: CDR1 ENHRY, CDR2 SYGVKD. The CDR3 covers 13 residues. For the CDR3, the DNA is TGTGCCATCACTAACAACCAGGGGCTGGAGCAGTACTTC. Translation: CAITNNQGLEQYF.

The J gene is TRBJ2-1, the V gene TRBV2; 11 nucleotides agree with TRBD2. The V segment lost 0 bases and the J segment 10 bases; nucleotides outside the gene matches: 5. Germline V gene sequence: CDR1 SNHLY, CDR2 FYNNEI. CDR3 length equals 15 residues. CDR3 coding DNA: TGTGCCAGCAGTGAAGCCACTAGCGGGAGACTGGAGCAGTTCTTC. Encoded protein: CASSEATSGRLEQFF.

CDR3 loop: CASSIRQGPQETQYF. CDR3 bases: TGTGCCAGCAGCATTAGACAGGGACCTCAAGAGACCCAGTACTTC. The V and J genes are TRBV5-6 and TRBJ2-5; TRBD1 agrees at 7 bases. V dropped 4 bases and J dropped 2; count of bases not matched to a gene: 8. The CDR3 is made up of 15 amino acids. CDR1 is SGHDT and CDR2 is YYEEEE in the germline V gene.

This clone appeared once. The V gene is TRBV5-6, the J gene TRBJ2-1; the match to TRBD2 covers 9 bases. CDR3 length: 15 amino acids. Germline loops: CDR1 SGHDT, CDR2 YYEEEE. With 2 bases clipped from V and 4 bases from J, the junction kept 4 bases outside the gene matches. CDR3 loop: CASSLFSGGYNEQFF. In DNA form, the CDR3 reads TGTGCCAGCAGCTTATTCAGCGGGGGGTACAATGAGCAGTTCTTC. The full variable domain, its missing parts supplied by reference TRBV5-6 and TRBJ2-1, is DAGVTQSPTHLIKTRGQQVTLRCSPKSGHDTVSWYQQALGQGPQFIFQYYEEEERQRGNFPDRFSGHQFPNYSSELNVNALLLGDSALYLCASSLFSGGYNEQFFGPGTRLTVL.

This chain joins TRBV7-3 and TRBJ1-5; 10 bases map to TRBD1. Germline assignment: CDR1 SGHTA and CDR2 FQGTGA. This CDR3 comprises 22 residues. V gave up 5 bases and J gave up 1 base; unmatched junction bases: 23. CDR3 nucleotide sequence: TGTGCCAGCAGCCACCGATGCCTTACCGGGACAGGGGCCGTATTAAGCAATCAGCCCCAGCATTTT. It is translated as CASSHRCLTGTGAVLSNQPQHF.